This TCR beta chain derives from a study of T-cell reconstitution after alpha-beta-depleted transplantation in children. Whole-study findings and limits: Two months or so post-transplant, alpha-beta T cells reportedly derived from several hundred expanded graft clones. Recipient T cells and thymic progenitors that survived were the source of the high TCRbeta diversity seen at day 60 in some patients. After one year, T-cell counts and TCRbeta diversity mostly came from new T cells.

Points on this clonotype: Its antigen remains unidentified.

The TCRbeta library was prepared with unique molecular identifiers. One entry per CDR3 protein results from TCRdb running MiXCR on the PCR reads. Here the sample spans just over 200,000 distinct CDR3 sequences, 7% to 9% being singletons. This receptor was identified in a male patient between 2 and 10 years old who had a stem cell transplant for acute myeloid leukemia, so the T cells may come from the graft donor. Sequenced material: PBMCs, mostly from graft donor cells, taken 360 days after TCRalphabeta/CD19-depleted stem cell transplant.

CDR3 protein: CASSPSRGATNEKLFF. The CDR3 nucleotides are TGTGCCAGCAGCCCCTCCCGAGGGGCAACTAATGAAAAACTGTTTTTT. This chain links TRBV12-3 or TRBV12-4 with TRBJ1-4; perhaps TRBD1 as D (5 bases). The length of the CDR3 is 16 residues. Trimming shortened V by 6 bases and J by 0 bases, and 14 bases separated the two germline ends.